Below, 2 T cell receptor beta chains from the same sample are listed, as sequenced in a study of cytomegalovirus exposure and HLA in healthy donors. Sequencing used immunoSEQ multiplex PCR; TCRdb keeps in-frame clones, though not all of them. The profile shows 55,000 to 75,000 clones, 91% of them singletons. Sequencing input: PBMCs. The receptors here all came from a man younger than 30 in good health and CMV-seronegative.

The chain is built from TRBV6-6 and TRBJ2-7; D remains ambiguous. Germline CDR1 is MNHNY and CDR2 is SVGAGI (reference sequence). CDR3 size: 13 residues. V gave up 0 bases and J gave up 3 bases, with 6 bases separating them. CDR3 residues: CASSYSRVYEQYF. DNA of the CDR3: TGTGCCAGCAGTTACTCTCGGGTCTACGAGCAGTACTTC.

The chain carries TRBV30 and TRBJ1-4; D might be TRBD1 (5 bases). The germline V gene has CDR1 GTSNPN and CDR2 SVGIG (reference sequence). V shed 6 bases and J shed 0 bases, with 11 bases lying between them. This CDR3 contains 14 residues. CDR3 loop: CACILQATNEKLFF. CDR3 bases: TGTGCCTGCATTTTACAGGCAACTAATGAAAAACTGTTTTTT. Complete variable domain (other parts from reference TRBV30 and TRBJ1-4): SQTIHQWPATLVQPVGSPLSLECTVEGTSNPNLYWYRQAAGRGLQLLFYSVGIGQISSEVPQNLSASRPQDRQFILSSKKLLLSDSGFYLCACILQATNEKLFFGSGTQLSVL.